Listed below are T cell receptor beta chains from one sample, sequenced in a study of blood T cells in healthy people across ages. TCRdb analysed the 5' RACE reads with MiXCR anew, one entry per CDR3 protein. The table has over 500,000 distinct CDR3 sequences, about 50% seen once. Sequenced sample: blood. These receptors all come from a woman older than 75 in good health. Each CDR3 is given with its conserved first and last residue. Fields, in order: clone size, D gene, J gene, V gene, CDR3 DNA, CDR3 protein. The D gene is left open where the match is weak. Some rows mark clone size as missing; the rest say once, few, many or name a class of expanded clone.

clone size: -
D gene: -
J gene: TRBJ2-3
V gene: TRBV20-1
CDR3 DNA: TGCAGTGCTAAGCGAGGGAGCACAGATACGCAGTATTTT
CDR3 protein: CSAKRGSTDTQYF

clone size: -
D gene: TRBD1
J gene: TRBJ1-1
V gene: TRBV6-5
CDR3 DNA: TGCGCCAGCAGTTACCAGGGACAGGTAAACACTGAAGCTTTCTTT
CDR3 protein: CASSYQGQVNTEAFF

clone size: -
D gene: TRBD1
J gene: TRBJ2-3
V gene: TRBV6-5
CDR3 DNA: TGTGCCAGCAGTTACTGGGGACAGGGCAGCACAGATACGCAGTATTTT
CDR3 protein: CASSYWGQGSTDTQYF

clone size: -
D gene: -
J gene: TRBJ2-4
V gene: TRBV14
CDR3 DNA: TGTGCCAGCAGCAAAGTCCAGGAGCAGTACTTC
CDR3 protein: CASSKVQEQYF

clone size: -
D gene: -
J gene: TRBJ1-5
V gene: TRBV20-1
CDR3 DNA: TGCAGTGCTAGAGGGGGGATCAACAATCAGCCCCAGCATTTT
CDR3 protein: CSARGGINNQPQHF

clone size: few
D gene: -
J gene: TRBJ1-2
V gene: TRBV3-1
CDR3 DNA: TGTGCCAGCAGCCCCGGGTTAGCTAACTATGGCTACACCTTC
CDR3 protein: CASSPGLANYGYTF

clone size: many
D gene: TRBD1
J gene: TRBJ1-5
V gene: TRBV6-5
CDR3 DNA: TGTGCCAGCAGTTACTCGGCAGGGGGTGGTCAGCCCCAGCATTTT
CDR3 protein: CASSYSAGGGQPQHF

clone size: -
D gene: TRBD1
J gene: TRBJ2-2
V gene: TRBV6-5
CDR3 DNA: TGTGCCAGCAGTTACTGGATCCCGGGACAGGGGAACACCGGGGAGCTGTTTTTT
CDR3 protein: CASSYWIPGQGNTGELFF

clone size: -
D gene: -
J gene: TRBJ2-3
V gene: TRBV6-1
CDR3 DNA: TGTGCCAGCACTTCTTATACCGATACGCAGTATTTT
CDR3 protein: CASTSYTDTQYF

clone size: -
D gene: TRBD1
J gene: TRBJ1-2
V gene: TRBV3-1
CDR3 DNA: TGTGCCAGCAGCCAAGATAGCCTCCAGGGGGTCTATGGCTACACCTTC
CDR3 protein: CASSQDSLQGVYGYTF

clone size: -
D gene: TRBD1
J gene: TRBJ2-1
V gene: TRBV29-1
CDR3 DNA: TGCAGCGTCCGGGACAGGGTTTACAATGAGCAGTTCTTC
CDR3 protein: CSVRDRVYNEQFF

clone size: once
D gene: TRBD2
J gene: TRBJ2-5
V gene: TRBV11-1
CDR3 DNA: TGTGCCAGCAGCCTTAGCGGGGGGGCCGCTGTGGAGACCCAGTACTTC
CDR3 protein: CASSLSGGAAVETQYF

clone size: few
D gene: TRBD2
J gene: TRBJ2-1
V gene: TRBV20-1
CDR3 DNA: TGCAGTGCAACCCGGGGACTAGCGGGATTCAATGAGCAGTTCTTC
CDR3 protein: CSATRGLAGFNEQFF

clone size: -
D gene: TRBD2
J gene: TRBJ2-2
V gene: TRBV20-1
CDR3 DNA: TGCAGTGCTAGAGGGCGTAGCGGGAGGGGCACCGGGGAGCTGTTTTTT
CDR3 protein: CSARGRSGRGTGELFF

clone size: -
D gene: TRBD2
J gene: TRBJ2-5
V gene: TRBV7-9
CDR3 DNA: TGTGCCAGCAGCGGGAGGGAACAAGAGACCCAGTACTTC
CDR3 protein: CASSGREQETQYF

clone size: -
D gene: -
J gene: TRBJ1-1
V gene: TRBV7-9
CDR3 DNA: TGTGCCAGCAGCACCTATGGGCCAGGGGAACCGAACACTGAACCTTTCTTT
CDR3 protein: CASSTYGPGEPNTEPFF

clone size: few
D gene: -
J gene: TRBJ2-2
V gene: TRBV7-9
CDR3 DNA: TGTGCCAGCAGCTTAGTGGGCAGGTCTGCGAACACCGGGGAGCTGTTTTTT
CDR3 protein: CASSLVGRSANTGELFF

clone size: -
D gene: -
J gene: TRBJ2-5
V gene: TRBV29-1
CDR3 DNA: TGCAGCGTTGGTGTTGGGCCCAGGCTAGAGACCCAGTACTTC
CDR3 protein: CSVGVGPRLETQYF

clone size: -
D gene: -
J gene: TRBJ1-5
V gene: TRBV28
CDR3 DNA: TGTGCCAGCAGCCAGAACAGGGAGGCCCAGCATTTT
CDR3 protein: CASSQNREAQHF

clone size: -
D gene: -
J gene: TRBJ2-5
V gene: TRBV7-2
CDR3 DNA: TGTGCCACCAGTGATTCTTTCGACAGGGAGGGAGAGACCCAGTACTTC
CDR3 protein: CATSDSFDREGETQYF

clone size: few
D gene: TRBD1
J gene: TRBJ2-2
V gene: TRBV29-1
CDR3 DNA: TGCAGCGTCCTTCCGGGACAGGGCCTGAACACCGGGGAGCTGTTTTTT
CDR3 protein: CSVLPGQGLNTGELFF

clone size: many
D gene: -
J gene: TRBJ2-6
V gene: TRBV4-2
CDR3 DNA: TGTGCCAGCAGCCAAGTTGGGTCTGGGGCCAACGTCCTGACTTTC
CDR3 protein: CASSQVGSGANVLTF

clone size: many
D gene: TRBD2
J gene: TRBJ2-1
V gene: TRBV20-1
CDR3 DNA: TGCAGTGCTACTAGCGGGAGTGAAGCCTACAATGAGCAGTTCTTC
CDR3 protein: CSATSGSEAYNEQFF

clone size: -
D gene: TRBD2
J gene: TRBJ2-1
V gene: TRBV7-9
CDR3 DNA: TGTGCCAGCAGCTCCATAGCGGGGGACACCTACAATGAGCAGTTCTTC
CDR3 protein: CASSSIAGDTYNEQFF

clone size: -
D gene: -
J gene: TRBJ2-5
V gene: TRBV12-3/TRBV12-4
CDR3 DNA: TGTGCCAGCAGAAAAGGACTGCAAGAGACCCAGTACTTC
CDR3 protein: CASRKGLQETQYF

clone size: -
D gene: TRBD2
J gene: TRBJ2-1
V gene: TRBV7-2
CDR3 DNA: TGTGCCAGCAGCTTATCGCGGGGGGGCCAGGATGAGCAGTTCTTC
CDR3 protein: CASSLSRGGQDEQFF

clone size: once
D gene: -
J gene: TRBJ1-1
V gene: TRBV15
CDR3 DNA: TGTGCCACCAGTGCCCTGACTGAAGCTTTCTTT
CDR3 protein: CATSALTEAFF

clone size: -
D gene: TRBD2
J gene: TRBJ2-5
V gene: TRBV9
CDR3 DNA: TGTGCCAGCAGCCCTCAGACTAGCGGGGTTATGGAGCAGTACTTC
CDR3 protein: CASSPQTSGVMEQYF

clone size: many
D gene: TRBD2
J gene: TRBJ2-5
V gene: TRBV7-9
CDR3 DNA: TGTGCCAGCAGCCTCTTACTAGCGGGCCAAGAGACCCAGTACTTC
CDR3 protein: CASSLLLAGQETQYF

clone size: -
D gene: -
J gene: TRBJ2-5
V gene: TRBV5-1
CDR3 DNA: TGCGCCAGCAGCTTGATTCGCAGGGGAGGCGAGACCCAGTACTTC
CDR3 protein: CASSLIRRGGETQYF

clone size: -
D gene: -
J gene: TRBJ2-2
V gene: TRBV20-1
CDR3 DNA: TGCAGTGCGAGGATGGGTGGGAACATACACACCGGGGAGCTGTTTTTT
CDR3 protein: CSARMGGNIHTGELFF

clone size: -
D gene: TRBD1
J gene: TRBJ2-1
V gene: TRBV6-1
CDR3 DNA: TGTGCCAGCAGGCCCGAGACAGGGGGCATATCGTACAATGAGCAGTTCTTC
CDR3 protein: CASRPETGGISYNEQFF

clone size: -
D gene: TRBD2
J gene: TRBJ2-1
V gene: TRBV20-1
CDR3 DNA: TGCAGTGCCGGGACTAGCGGGTATTCCTACAATGAGCAGTTCTTC
CDR3 protein: CSAGTSGYSYNEQFF

clone size: few
D gene: -
J gene: TRBJ2-2
V gene: TRBV5-1
CDR3 DNA: TGCGCCAGCAGCTTGTTGGGTAGGACCGGGGAGCTGTTTTTT
CDR3 protein: CASSLLGRTGELFF

clone size: -
D gene: TRBD1
J gene: TRBJ2-7
V gene: TRBV5-1
CDR3 DNA: TGCGCCAGCAGCTCGACCGGGACAGGGGACTTCTACGAGCAGTACTTC
CDR3 protein: CASSSTGTGDFYEQYF

clone size: -
D gene: -
J gene: TRBJ2-1
V gene: TRBV10-3
CDR3 DNA: TGTGCCACCTACAGGACTATTACGCATGAGCAGTTCTTC
CDR3 protein: CATYRTITHEQFF

clone size: -
D gene: TRBD1
J gene: TRBJ2-1
V gene: TRBV6-4
CDR3 DNA: TGTGCCAGCAGTGACTCGTTGAATACAGGGGGCTCCTACAATGAGCAGTTCTTC
CDR3 protein: CASSDSLNTGGSYNEQFF

clone size: few
D gene: -
J gene: TRBJ2-1
V gene: TRBV14
CDR3 DNA: TGTGCCAGCAGCCAAGATCGACTAAGGGTACATGAGCAGTTCTTC
CDR3 protein: CASSQDRLRVHEQFF

clone size: -
D gene: -
J gene: TRBJ1-5
V gene: TRBV4-2
CDR3 DNA: TGTGCCAGCAGCCAAGATGGTAGCGATAGCAATCAGCCCCAGCATTTT
CDR3 protein: CASSQDGSDSNQPQHF

clone size: once
D gene: -
J gene: TRBJ2-5
V gene: TRBV20-1
CDR3 DNA: TGCAGTGCTGAATTTAACGGGGAGACCCAGTACTTC
CDR3 protein: CSAEFNGETQYF

clone size: many
D gene: -
J gene: TRBJ2-6
V gene: TRBV29-1
CDR3 DNA: TGCAGCGTCGTTACCGGGACACGGACCTCTGGGGCCAACGTCCTGACTTTC
CDR3 protein: CSVVTGTRTSGANVLTF

clone size: many
D gene: -
J gene: TRBJ1-5
V gene: TRBV4-1
CDR3 DNA: TGCGCCAGCAGCCAAGGGATAGGGCCGCTTCAGCCCCAGCATTTT
CDR3 protein: CASSQGIGPLQPQHF

clone size: -
D gene: TRBD2
J gene: TRBJ2-1
V gene: TRBV20-1
CDR3 DNA: TGCAGTGCTGAGCGGGAGCCCGGGAATGAGCAGTTCTTC
CDR3 protein: CSAEREPGNEQFF

clone size: -
D gene: -
J gene: TRBJ1-1
V gene: TRBV7-2
CDR3 DNA: TGTGCCAGCAGCTTAATCCTTTCCCCCGGAGCTTTCTTT
CDR3 protein: CASSLILSPGAFF

clone size: -
D gene: -
J gene: TRBJ2-7
V gene: TRBV7-9
CDR3 DNA: TGTGCCAGCAGCCCCCTGGCCGGGCGCTCCTACGAGCAGTACTTC
CDR3 protein: CASSPLAGRSYEQYF

clone size: -
D gene: -
J gene: TRBJ2-1
V gene: TRBV7-2
CDR3 DNA: TGTGCCATCGAGGCGGACTCCTACAATGAGCAGTTCTTC
CDR3 protein: CAIEADSYNEQFF

clone size: -
D gene: -
J gene: TRBJ1-2
V gene: TRBV7-9
CDR3 DNA: TGTGCCAGCAGCTTCCCCACAGGGCGCCCCTACTATGGCTACACCTTC
CDR3 protein: CASSFPTGRPYYGYTF

clone size: -
D gene: -
J gene: TRBJ2-1
V gene: TRBV6-6
CDR3 DNA: TGTGCCAGCAGTTACTCGACTCGGCTACGCATGGGGAATGAGCAGTTCTTC
CDR3 protein: CASSYSTRLRMGNEQFF